The T cell receptor beta chain under discussion was sequenced for a study of identifying expanded T cells in peripheral blood. Study-wide findings and caveats: Differentially abundant clones: roughly 1.2 between replicates, about 16 at two to three weeks, less than 25 at four. Variance in clone template counts between roughly two-week samples significantly increased with total template count across all healthy donors.

Healthy donors had no documented immune events, such as infections, while sampled. With regard to this clone: The antigen is not known.

Germline CDR1 and CDR2: LNHDA and SQIVND (reference sequence). The CDR3 spans 15 residues. Germline trimming cut 7 bases from V and 2 bases from J; bases unmatched to any gene: 9. Data came from immunoSEQ multiplex PCR; TCRdb stores just in-frame clones and leaves some out. The table shows 70,000 or so clones, with 90% occurring only once. This sequence originates from a person aged 18 to 75 in good health. What was sequenced was blood. This chain joins TRBV19 and TRBJ2-7; 9 bases agree with TRBD1. The CDR3, as DNA: TGTGCCAGTACTCAGACAGGGGGAAGCCCCTACGAGCAGTACTTC. Translated: CASTQTGGSPYEQYF.